This T cell receptor beta chain was sequenced in a study of human T cells and chemical hapten exposure. Study-level background: Largely, small differences in pooled library volume made per-sample TCR yields vary. The study, taken as a whole, reports: Sensitization with DPC brought no change to TCRs above 1 in 1000 in frequency.

Unique molecular identifiers were attached to individual cDNA molecules within the library. TCRdb recomputed calls from the RACE reads with MiXCR, one row per CDR3 protein. This repertoire shows around 130,000 distinct CDR3 sequences, about 9% found once; its top ten account for 1.5% to 2%. This clonotype was detected many times. The antigen is undetermined. This CDR3 has 16 amino acids. The junction had 13 bases not matched to a gene; V was cut back by 7 bases and J by 1 base. Germline V gives CDR1 DFQATT, CDR2 SNEGSKA (reference sequence). Time point defined: healthy volunteer bleed at 2 weeks. Extraction yielded total RNA from whole blood (unfractionated).

The clonotype originates from a male donor in good health. Some clones in this sample may be carry-over from other donors' samples. This chain uses TRBV20-1 with TRBJ1-5; 7 bases map to TRBD1. The sample taken for sequencing was whole blood. In DNA form, the CDR3 reads TGCAGTGTTCTCGAAAACAGGGGTCAAAGCAATCAGCCCCAGCATTTT. It translates to CSVLENRGQSNQPQHF.